The rows below give T cell receptor beta chains drawn from one sample of a study of cytomegalovirus exposure and HLA in healthy donors. The data were produced by immunoSEQ multiplex PCR, yet TCRdb's version contains in-frame clones alone and is incomplete. The sample has fewer than 200,000 clones; over 65% are singletons. Sequenced material: PBMCs. Source of these receptors: a female donor in good health and CMV-seronegative. The CDR3 runs from the conserved cysteine through the conserved F or W. A D gene is named only where the DNA matches it firmly. For some rows the clone size is stated as once, few or many, or as a class when expanded; others skip it.

d_gene: TRBD2
j_gene: TRBJ2-3
abundance: NA
v_gene: TRBV10-3
CDR3nt: TGTGCCATCTCGGGACTAGCGGGGGGGCAGCCTGGTATAGATACGCAGTATTTT
CDR3aa: CAISGLAGGQPGIDTQYF

d_gene: NA
j_gene: TRBJ1-6
abundance: NA
v_gene: TRBV7-3
CDR3nt: TGTGCCAGCAGCTTCCGTCGAGATTCACCCCTCCACTTT
CDR3aa: CASSFRRDSPLHF

d_gene: NA
j_gene: TRBJ2-7
abundance: few
v_gene: TRBV6-6
CDR3nt: TGTGCCAGCAGTTACATGCAGGGCACCTACGAGCAGTACTTC
CDR3aa: CASSYMQGTYEQYF

d_gene: TRBD1
j_gene: TRBJ1-6
abundance: NA
v_gene: TRBV6-1
CDR3nt: TGTGCCAGCAGTGGGGACAGGGGGGGAGGATCACCCCTCCACTTT
CDR3aa: CASSGDRGGGSPLHF

d_gene: NA
j_gene: TRBJ2-6
abundance: NA
v_gene: TRBV9
CDR3nt: TGTGCCAGCAGCGTAGGGGGCAGGGCTGGGGCCAACGTCCTGACTTTC
CDR3aa: CASSVGGRAGANVLTF

d_gene: TRBD2
j_gene: TRBJ2-5
abundance: NA
v_gene: TRBV11-2
CDR3nt: TGTGCCAGCAGCTTAATGGGACTAGACCAAGAGACCCAGTACTTC
CDR3aa: CASSLMGLDQETQYF

d_gene: NA
j_gene: TRBJ2-3
abundance: NA
v_gene: TRBV10-3
CDR3nt: TGTGCCATCAGTGACGGCGGGGGCGCAGATACGCAGTATTTT
CDR3aa: CAISDGGGADTQYF

d_gene: TRBD1
j_gene: TRBJ1-3
abundance: NA
v_gene: TRBV15
CDR3nt: TGTGCCACCAGCAGGGACAGGGGCTCTGGAAACACCATATATTTT
CDR3aa: CATSRDRGSGNTIYF

d_gene: NA
j_gene: TRBJ2-7
abundance: NA
v_gene: TRBV21-1
CDR3nt: TGTGCCAGCAAAACTTACGAGCAGTACTTC
CDR3aa: CASKTYEQYF

d_gene: NA
j_gene: TRBJ2-1
abundance: NA
v_gene: TRBV7-2
CDR3nt: TGTGCCAGCAGCTTACTCCGCTACCCGTTAAATGAGCAGTTCTTC
CDR3aa: CASSLLRYPLNEQFF

d_gene: NA
j_gene: TRBJ2-1
abundance: NA
v_gene: TRBV7-3
CDR3nt: TGTGCCAGCAGCTCCCTTCTGGAGGGTAGTGAGGAGCAGTTCTTC
CDR3aa: CASSSLLEGSEEQFF

d_gene: TRBD2
j_gene: TRBJ2-1
abundance: NA
v_gene: TRBV9
CDR3nt: TGTGCCAGCAGCGTAGCTGGCGGGGGGCACTCCTACAATGAGCAGTTCTTC
CDR3aa: CASSVAGGGHSYNEQFF

d_gene: TRBD1
j_gene: TRBJ2-6
abundance: NA
v_gene: TRBV29-1
CDR3nt: TGCAGCGTTGAGGGGGGACAGGGGCTTGGGGCCAACGTCCTGACTTTC
CDR3aa: CSVEGGQGLGANVLTF

d_gene: NA
j_gene: TRBJ1-5
abundance: few
v_gene: TRBV27
CDR3nt: TGTGCCAGCAGTCACAATCAGGGCTTCGGCAATCAGCCCCAGCATTTT
CDR3aa: CASSHNQGFGNQPQHF

d_gene: NA
j_gene: TRBJ2-3
abundance: once
v_gene: TRBV5-6
CDR3nt: TGTGCCAGCAGCTCCATTAGCACAGATACGCAGTATTTT
CDR3aa: CASSSISTDTQYF

d_gene: NA
j_gene: TRBJ1-2
abundance: NA
v_gene: TRBV7-9
CDR3nt: TGTTCCAGCATGTATGGGGGGGTCTATGGCTACACCTTC
CDR3aa: CSSMYGGVYGYTF

d_gene: TRBD2
j_gene: TRBJ2-1
abundance: NA
v_gene: TRBV4-1
CDR3nt: TGCGCCAGCAGCCAAGCGGCTAGCGGGCCCTACAATGAGCAGTTCTTC
CDR3aa: CASSQAASGPYNEQFF

d_gene: NA
j_gene: TRBJ1-4
abundance: once
v_gene: TRBV5-6
CDR3nt: TGTGCCAGCAGCTTCTCATTAGCTAATGAAAAACTGTTTTTT
CDR3aa: CASSFSLANEKLFF

d_gene: NA
j_gene: TRBJ2-7
abundance: NA
v_gene: TRBV7-6
CDR3nt: TGTGCCAGCAGCTTTGGAGCGGACGCCTACGAGCAGTACTTC
CDR3aa: CASSFGADAYEQYF

d_gene: NA
j_gene: TRBJ2-5
abundance: NA
v_gene: TRBV7-6
CDR3nt: TGTGCCAGCAGCCGCGCCGGAGAGACCCAGTACTTC
CDR3aa: CASSRAGETQYF

d_gene: TRBD1
j_gene: TRBJ1-2
abundance: NA
v_gene: TRBV2
CDR3nt: TGTGCCAGCAGGGGGGACAGTAGGACCTATGGCTACACCTTC
CDR3aa: CASRGDSRTYGYTF

d_gene: TRBD2
j_gene: TRBJ2-1
abundance: NA
v_gene: TRBV29-1
CDR3nt: TGCAGCGTTGAAGATCCGACTAGCGGGAGCTCCTACAATGAGCAGTTCTTC
CDR3aa: CSVEDPTSGSSYNEQFF

d_gene: NA
j_gene: TRBJ1-2
abundance: once
v_gene: TRBV11-2
CDR3nt: TGTGCCAGCAGCCCCCCTCGCGGTGGCTACACCTTC
CDR3aa: CASSPPRGGYTF

d_gene: NA
j_gene: TRBJ2-5
abundance: NA
v_gene: TRBV7-2
CDR3nt: TGTGCCAGCAGCTTATATGGGCTAGAGACCCAGTACTTC
CDR3aa: CASSLYGLETQYF

d_gene: NA
j_gene: TRBJ2-2
abundance: NA
v_gene: TRBV9
CDR3nt: TGTGCCAGCAGCCATCACACGGAGCTGTTTTTT
CDR3aa: CASSHHTELFF

d_gene: NA
j_gene: TRBJ1-1
abundance: NA
v_gene: TRBV4-3
CDR3nt: TGCGCCAGCAGCCAGGCCCTCCCGGGAGAAGCTTTCTTT
CDR3aa: CASSQALPGEAFF

d_gene: TRBD1
j_gene: TRBJ1-2
abundance: NA
v_gene: TRBV13
CDR3nt: TGTGCCAGCAGCTTAGTTCCGGCAGGGGGCATCTATGGCTACACCTTC
CDR3aa: CASSLVPAGGIYGYTF

d_gene: NA
j_gene: TRBJ2-5
abundance: NA
v_gene: TRBV6-5
CDR3nt: TGTGCCAGCAGTTACTCACGGGGGCAAGAGACCCAGTACTTC
CDR3aa: CASSYSRGQETQYF

d_gene: NA
j_gene: TRBJ1-5
abundance: NA
v_gene: TRBV6-5
CDR3nt: TGTGCCAGCAGTTACCGGAGGGACTCCATCCCCCAGCATTTT
CDR3aa: CASSYRRDSIPQHF

d_gene: TRBD1
j_gene: TRBJ1-4
abundance: NA
v_gene: TRBV5-1
CDR3nt: TGCGCCAGCAGCTTCGGACAGGGGGCTGAAAAACTGTTTTTT
CDR3aa: CASSFGQGAEKLFF

d_gene: NA
j_gene: TRBJ2-2
abundance: NA
v_gene: TRBV5-6
CDR3nt: TGTGCCAGCAGCGAGAGACTAGTTCCCGGGGAGCTGTTTTTT
CDR3aa: CASSERLVPGELFF

d_gene: TRBD1
j_gene: TRBJ1-1
abundance: NA
v_gene: TRBV28
CDR3nt: TGTGCCAGCAGTTTAGGACAGGGGTACACTGAAGCTTTCTTT
CDR3aa: CASSLGQGYTEAFF

d_gene: TRBD1
j_gene: TRBJ2-7
abundance: NA
v_gene: TRBV28
CDR3nt: TGTGCCAGCACAGCAATAAGGGGGCACTACGAGCAGTACTTC
CDR3aa: CASTAIRGHYEQYF

d_gene: NA
j_gene: TRBJ2-2
abundance: NA
v_gene: TRBV4-3
CDR3nt: TGCGCCAGCAGCCAGGCAGCGGCGAACACCGGGGAGCTGTTTTTT
CDR3aa: CASSQAAANTGELFF

d_gene: NA
j_gene: TRBJ2-7
abundance: few
v_gene: TRBV6-5
CDR3nt: TGTGCCAGCAGTTACTATGCAGGTATCTCCTACGAGCAGTACTTC
CDR3aa: CASSYYAGISYEQYF

d_gene: TRBD2
j_gene: TRBJ2-5
abundance: NA
v_gene: TRBV5-1
CDR3nt: TGCGCCAGCAGCTTTGAAGGTAGCGGGGGGGAAGAGACCCAGTACTTC
CDR3aa: CASSFEGSGGEETQYF

d_gene: NA
j_gene: TRBJ1-2
abundance: NA
v_gene: TRBV30
CDR3nt: TGTGCCTGGACCAGCGGTTCATCCTACACCTTC
CDR3aa: CAWTSGSSYTF

d_gene: TRBD1
j_gene: TRBJ1-2
abundance: NA
v_gene: TRBV5-1
CDR3nt: TGCGCCAGCAGGAGTGGGACAGGACCTAACTATGGCTACACCTTC
CDR3aa: CASRSGTGPNYGYTF

d_gene: TRBD1
j_gene: TRBJ1-1
abundance: NA
v_gene: TRBV6-5
CDR3nt: TGTGCCAGCAGGCACAGGGGGGACGTCACTGAAGCTTTCTTT
CDR3aa: CASRHRGDVTEAFF

d_gene: TRBD1
j_gene: TRBJ1-3
abundance: NA
v_gene: TRBV4-2
CDR3nt: TGTGCCAGCAGCCACACAGGGGGGGGCACCATATATTTT
CDR3aa: CASSHTGGGTIYF

d_gene: NA
j_gene: TRBJ1-3
abundance: NA
v_gene: TRBV7-9
CDR3nt: TGTGCCAGCAGCCGACTTAACACTCAGGGCTCTGGAAACACCATATATTTT
CDR3aa: CASSRLNTQGSGNTIYF

d_gene: NA
j_gene: TRBJ1-6
abundance: NA
v_gene: TRBV30
CDR3nt: TGTGCCTGGACCTTTCAGGGGAACCATAATTCACCCCTCCACTTT
CDR3aa: CAWTFQGNHNSPLHF

d_gene: TRBD2
j_gene: TRBJ2-3
abundance: NA
v_gene: TRBV7-2
CDR3nt: TGTGCCAGCAGTTGGGGGGGAAGTGGAAGCACAGATACGCAGTATTTT
CDR3aa: CASSWGGSGSTDTQYF

d_gene: TRBD2
j_gene: TRBJ2-1
abundance: NA
v_gene: TRBV9
CDR3nt: TGTGCCAGCAGCGTAGCCGGGGGAGGGTCCTACAATGAGCAGTTCTTC
CDR3aa: CASSVAGGGSYNEQFF

d_gene: TRBD1
j_gene: TRBJ2-7
abundance: NA
v_gene: TRBV10-3
CDR3nt: TGTGCCATCACCCAGACAGGGGGACTGAGCGAGCAGTACTTC
CDR3aa: CAITQTGGLSEQYF

d_gene: NA
j_gene: TRBJ2-5
abundance: few
v_gene: TRBV5-1
CDR3nt: TGCGCCAGCAGCTTGGGGACTAAATGGGAGACCCAGTACTTC
CDR3aa: CASSLGTKWETQYF

d_gene: NA
j_gene: TRBJ2-3
abundance: few
v_gene: TRBV29-1
CDR3nt: TGCAGCGTTGAACAGGGATTGTTCGGAGATACGCAGTATTTT
CDR3aa: CSVEQGLFGDTQYF

d_gene: NA
j_gene: TRBJ2-5
abundance: NA
v_gene: TRBV28
CDR3nt: TGTGCCAGCAGTTTTCTGGAGACCCAGTACTTC
CDR3aa: CASSFLETQYF

d_gene: TRBD1
j_gene: TRBJ1-1
abundance: NA
v_gene: TRBV10-3
CDR3nt: TGTGCCATCACCCCAACAGGGGAGAACACTGAAGCTTTCTTT
CDR3aa: CAITPTGENTEAFF

d_gene: TRBD2
j_gene: TRBJ2-1
abundance: NA
v_gene: TRBV5-1
CDR3nt: TGCGCCAGCAGCTTGGGCAGGACTAGCGGGAGCAATGAGCAGTTCTTC
CDR3aa: CASSLGRTSGSNEQFF

d_gene: NA
j_gene: TRBJ1-5
abundance: NA
v_gene: TRBV6-5
CDR3nt: TGTGCCAGCAGTCACGGTGGGCCCAATCAGCCCCAGCATTTT
CDR3aa: CASSHGGPNQPQHF